The 13 T cell receptor beta chains below all came from one sample that was sequenced in a study of blood T cell repertoires in COVID-19. TCRdb keeps only in-frame clones here, not all; method: immunoSEQ multiplex PCR. The table records around 40,000 clones, about four fifths of them present only once. The sample was peripheral blood. The receptors originated from a man in his sixties or seventies with acute or convalescent COVID-19.

The chain has TRBV12-3 or TRBV12-4 and TRBJ1-2; a weak D match, TRBD1 (6 bases). Trimming cost V 4 bases and J 6 bases, with 6 bases left between them. The length of the CDR3 is 11 residues. The CDR3 sequence is CASSSGDGYTF. DNA of the CDR3: TGTGCCAGCAGTTCAGGGGATGGCTACACCTTC.

The chain joins TRBV7-2 to TRBJ2-1; D may be TRBD2 (8 bases). V lost 2 bases to trimming and J lost 7 bases, with 21 bases between them. CDR1 and CDR2 from the germline V gene are SGHTA and FQGNSA. CDR3 size: 17 residues. CDR3 protein: CASSLSYGRGRGNEQFF. The DNA for the CDR3 is TGTGCCAGCAGCTTATCCTACGGGAGGGGGCGCGGTAATGAGCAGTTCTTC.

The chain joins TRBV28 to TRBJ1-6, with TRBD1 identical over 9 bases. The germline V gene encodes CDR1 MDHEN and CDR2 SYDVKM. This CDR3 spans 14 amino acids. The V and J ends lost 2 bases and 10 bases, in that order; junction bases with no gene match: 3. The CDR3 nucleotides read TGTGCCAGCAGTTTAGGGACAGGGCAATCACCCCTCCACTTT. Protein product: CASSLGTGQSPLHF.

The rearrangement links TRBV19 to TRBJ1-2; 7 bases line up with TRBD1. V lost 6 bases, J lost 2 bases, and 12 bases stayed unmatched. Germline CDR1 and CDR2: LNHDA and SQIVND (reference sequence). The CDR3 is 16 amino acids. The CDR3, as DNA: TGTGCCAGTAGAGATGACAGGGACCGGTTAAACTATGGCTACACCTTC. It yields the protein CASRDDRDRLNYGYTF.

J is TRBJ2-1 and V is TRBV7-3, with D unclear. The length of the CDR3 is 14 residues. Trimming took off 3 bases at V and 5 bases at J, with 11 bases between the two ends. Looked up from germline, CDR1 is SGHTA and CDR2 is FQGTGA. The CDR3 DNA is TGTGCCAGCAGCTTTCGGTTAGGAGACAATGAGCAGTTCTTC. Protein product: CASSFRLGDNEQFF.

The V and J genes are TRBV19 and TRBJ2-1; no clear D. Germline V gives CDR1 LNHDA, CDR2 SQIVND (reference sequence). The germline V and J ends were trimmed by 5 bases and 5 bases, with 10 bases remaining between them. This CDR3 is built from 13 residues. The CDR3 spells CASSSDSNNEQFF. DNA for the CDR3: TGTGCCAGTAGTTCAGATTCAAACAATGAGCAGTTCTTC.

This sequence joins TRBV7-2 and TRBJ1-1; D is perhaps TRBD1 (6 bases). The CDR3 loop spans 17 amino acids. Germline CDR1 is SGHTA and CDR2 is FQGNSA. The ends were cut back, 1 base at V and 4 bases at J, with 19 bases in the middle. The CDR3 loop reads CASSLGGGGRGGTEAFF. The CDR3 DNA sequence: TGTGCCAGCAGCTTAGGTGGCGGGGGGCGAGGCGGCACTGAAGCTTTCTTT.

The CDR3 protein is CSVATGWLYNEQFF. In DNA form, the CDR3 reads TGCAGCGTTGCTACAGGGTGGCTCTACAATGAGCAGTTCTTC. V is TRBV29-1 and J is TRBJ2-1; possible D gene TRBD1, 6 bases. The V end was cut by 4 bases, the J end by 3 bases, with 13 bases between. The CDR3 covers 14 residues. The germline V gene has CDR1 SQVTM and CDR2 ANQGSEA.

This clone was seen more than once but under ten times. The J gene is TRBJ2-5, the V gene TRBV5-1, with 14 nucleotides matching TRBD2. Unmatched junction bases numbered 6, after V lost 4 bases and J lost 4 bases. From germline, CDR1 is SGHRS and CDR2 YFSETQ. CDR3 length equals 16 residues. CDR3 in DNA: TGCGCCAGCAGCATCGGGACTAGCGGGAGAGGAGAGACCCAGTACTTC. Translating gives CASSIGTSGRGETQYF.

This clone was seen more than once but under ten times. The rearrangement uses TRBV5-4 and TRBJ1-3; TRBD1 matches 8 bases. The CDR3 runs 15 residues. Germline assignment: CDR1 SGHNT and CDR2 YYREEE (reference sequence). J gave up 1 base and V 5 bases, and 5 bases lay outside the gene matches. The CDR3 is CASRLQGASGNTIYF. The CDR3 region has the DNA TGTGCCAGCAGGCTTCAGGGGGCGTCTGGAAACACCATATATTTT.

The chain carries TRBV2 and TRBJ1-1; TRBD1 is a possible D gene (6 bases). There are 15 residues in the CDR3. Germline CDR1 is SNHLY and CDR2 is FYNNEI. V lost 7 bases and J 2 bases, leaving 17 bases between the germline ends. CDR3 sequence reads: CASNIRGGGNTEAFF. The CDR3 coding sequence is TGTGCCAGCAACATCAGGGGAGGGGGAAACACTGAAGCTTTCTTT.

This clone was recorded a few times. The genes are TRBV6-2 or TRBV6-3 and TRBJ2-7, with a weak D call TRBD1 (6 bases). This CDR3 has 15 residues. The ends were cut back, 0 bases at V and 2 bases at J, with 11 bases in the middle. CDR1 is MNHEY, CDR2 SVGEGT, per germline. The CDR3 reads CASSYSNTGTYEQYF. The CDR3 region has the DNA TGTGCCAGCAGTTACTCGAATACAGGGACCTACGAGCAGTACTTC.

CDR3 amino acids: CASSFGGMGTDTQYF. The DNA for the CDR3 is TGTGCCAGCAGCTTCGGCGGGATGGGCACAGATACGCAGTATTTT. This chain connects TRBV5-4 to TRBJ2-3; D may be TRBD2 (6 bases). Trimming pared 2 bases from V and 1 base from J, leaving 11 bases between. Germline V CDR1 and CDR2: SGHNT, YYREEE (reference sequence). This CDR3 comprises 15 residues.